The source of this T cell receptor (beta chain) is a study of blood T cell repertoires in COVID-19. About the research overall: The United States, Italy and Spain provided the acute and convalescent COVID-19 samples.

In the authors' workflow: Amplified reference gene primers provided the basis for estimating nucleated cell counts. Clones were read by immunoSEQ multiplex PCR, and TCRdb kept only the in-frame ones, dropping some. That table furnishes V, J and clone size, whereas the DNA furnished D and trimming. This repertoire shows some 400,000 clones, more than 70% found once; its top ten account for under 1.5%. Everyone who took part was roughly 18 to 89 years old, and they came from 20 to 25 US areas. The length of the CDR3 is 16 residues. Unmatched junction bases numbered 10, after V lost 5 bases and J lost 2 bases. Germline V gene data show CDR1 as MNHEY and CDR2 as SMNVEV (reference sequence).

This chain links TRBV27 with TRBJ2-7; 9 bases line up with TRBD2. The clonotype was recovered from a man aged 25-45 years who had recovered from COVID-19. Sequenced input: PBMCs or T cells enriched from blood (not recorded which). This chain's CDR3 is CASSPLAGVGPYEQYF. The CDR3 DNA follows: TGTGCCAGCAGTCCGTTAGCGGGGGTGGGTCCCTACGAGCAGTACTTC.